This TCR beta chain was retrieved from a study of shared clonotypes between healthy human individuals. CD45RO-negative cells were positively selected for CCR7, leaving out terminally differentiated effector memory CD45RA+ cells. Participating donors were healthy, HIV-negative adults free of recent acute infections or vaccinations. Germline CDR1 reads SGHVS; CDR2 reads FNYEAQ. This CDR3 region has 13 residues. Trimming removed 5 bases at V and 3 bases at J, with 11 bases between. The protocol was immunoSEQ multiplex PCR, while the TCRdb copy is restricted to in-frame clones and leaves out a portion. The repertoire holds about 2 million clones, about 95% seen once, with 0.9% to 1.4% in the top ten. The study, taken as a whole, reports: Compared with clonotypes that all four donors shared, non-shared clonotypes had lower generation probabilities.

In the case of this clone: Its target is unknown.

This chain links TRBV7-6 with TRBJ2-7; perhaps TRBD1 as D (6 bases). The clonotype comes from a man between 18 and 35 years old in good health. The sequenced sample was naive CD8+ T cells sorted from blood. The CDR3 loop reads CASSQEGGYEQYF. CDR3 DNA: TGTGCCAGCAGCCAGGAAGGGGGCTACGAGCAGTACTTC.